Below, 19 T cell receptor beta chains from the same sample are listed, as sequenced in a study of patients and donors after allogeneic stem cell transplantation. TCRdb redid the calling of the RT-PCR reads with MiXCR, one entry per CDR3 protein. This sample carries approximately 170,000 distinct CDR3 sequences, 24% of them seen once, and the ten largest clones take roughly 26%. Sequenced material: blood, either unsorted or a sorted T cell fraction (not recorded which). Receptors originate from a human donor who was either an allogeneic HSCT recipient or a stem cell or donor lymphocyte infusion donor (not recorded which). It is not recorded whose cells these are; they may come from a transplant donor.

The rearrangement links TRBV7-2 to TRBJ1-2; D not certain. Germline V gives CDR1 SGHTA, CDR2 FQGNSA. The CDR3 extends over 10 amino acids. V lost 5 bases to trimming and J lost 6 bases, with 4 bases between them. CDR3 in amino acids: CASSQHGYTF. CDR3 nucleotides: TGTGCCAGCAGCCAGCATGGCTACACCTTC.

The chain couples TRBV12-3 or TRBV12-4 to TRBJ2-1, with 7 bases aligning to TRBD2. This CDR3 contains 16 residues. V gave up 5 bases and J gave up 6 bases; unmatched junction bases: 13. DNA for the CDR3: TGTGCCAGCAGTCGAGGACCTCTCGCGGGAGCCAATGAGCAGTTCTTC. Its protein product is CASSRGPLAGANEQFF.

This clonotype has only a few counts. The rearrangement joins TRBV7-9 to TRBJ2-1; no reliable D call. This CDR3 spans 14 amino acids. The germline V gene has CDR1 SEHNR and CDR2 FQNEAQ (reference sequence). The V and J ends lost 1 base and 5 bases respectively, with 9 bases between them. The CDR3 DNA sequence: TGTGCCAGCAGCTTAGGTCCGCTTAACAATGAGCAGTTCTTC. It codes for CASSLGPLNNEQFF.

This sequence joins TRBV28 and TRBJ2-5, with no clear D. V lost 6 bases and J 2 bases, leaving 16 bases between the germline ends. CDR1 and CDR2 (germline): MDHEN, SYDVKM. The CDR3 has 15 residues. CDR3 bases: TGTGCCAGCAGCCCGCCCACGGACGGGCAAGAGACCCAGTACTTC. Translation gives CASSPPTDGQETQYF.

CDR3 sequence (DNA): TGTGCCAGCGCTCTAGCGGGAGTTTCCAATGAGCAGTTCTTC. Translated, it gives CASALAGVSNEQFF. This chain connects TRBV7-8 to TRBJ2-1; 10 positions match TRBD2. CDR1 and CDR2 from the germline V gene are SGHVS and FQNEAQ. Trimming cost V 8 bases and J 6 bases; bases outside gene matches: 7. The CDR3 consists of 14 residues.

The DNA for the CDR3 is TGTGCCAGCAGTCCACCGGGACTTAGTGAGACCCAGTACTTC. Translation: CASSPPGLSETQYF. The V and J genes are TRBV6-6 and TRBJ2-5, with a weak D call TRBD2 (6 bases). CDR1 and CDR2 (germline): MNHNY, SVGAGI (reference sequence). CDR3 length: 14 residues. Trimming removed 5 bases from V and 5 bases from J, with 15 bases in between.

The chain joins TRBV18 to TRBJ2-7, with 9 bases lining up with TRBD2. J lost 3 bases, V lost 3 bases, and 6 bases had no gene match. CDR3 size: 15 residues. In germline, CDR1 is KGHSH, CDR2 LQKENI. The CDR3 region has the DNA TGTGCCAGCTCACCCTATCCGACTAGCGGCTACGAGCAGTACTTC. Amino acid sequence: CASSPYPTSGYEQYF.

This clonotype was seen repeatedly, ten times or more. The CDR3 sequence: CASSRTGQGSEAFF. CDR3 nucleotide sequence: TGCGCCAGCAGCCGCACGGGGCAGGGATCCGAAGCTTTCTTT. V and J are TRBV5-1 and TRBJ1-1, with D possibly matching TRBD1 (5 bases). The CDR3 runs to 14 residues. Germline V CDR1 and CDR2: SGHRS, YFSETQ. V was pared by 4 bases and J by 8 bases, with 18 bases between.

About this clonotype: This may stem from a read error, because a much larger clone lies one nucleotide away. This rearrangement joins TRBV10-3 to TRBJ1-5, with D perhaps matching TRBD1 (6 bases). The CDR3 is made up of 13 amino acids. In germline, CDR1 is ENHRY, CDR2 SYGVKD. This chain's CDR3 is CAISGTAYQPQDF. The CDR3 DNA reads TGTGCCATCAGTGGGACAGCTTATCAGCCCCAGGATTTT.

The chain couples TRBV12-3 or TRBV12-4 to TRBJ2-2; the match to TRBD2 covers 7 bases. The CDR3 sequence is 14 residues long. The J segment lost 6 bases and the V segment lost 0 bases, leaving 1 base of the junction unmatched. CDR3 loop: CASSLAGGPGELFF. DNA for the CDR3: TGTGCCAGCAGTTTAGCGGGAGGGCCCGGGGAGCTGTTTTTT.

The genes are TRBV12-3 or TRBV12-4 and TRBJ1-1; TRBD1 might be the D (6 bases). Trimming stripped 0 bases from V and 5 bases from J, with 22 bases between. The CDR3 is 18 amino acids. In DNA, the CDR3 is TGTGCCAGCAGTTTAGCGTTCAGATACAGGGCGATTTGTACTGAAGCTTTCTTT. It codes for CASSLAFRYRAICTEAFF.

The chain is built from TRBV10-3 and TRBJ2-3, with 7 bases that match TRBD1. This CDR3 comprises 15 residues. The ends lost 6 bases at V and 3 bases at J; junction bases unmatched: 9. Looked up from germline, CDR1 is ENHRY and CDR2 is SYGVKD. The CDR3 nucleotides are TGTGCCATCAGCCAGGGGGAAAGTTCGACAGATACGCAGTATTTT. Protein: CAISQGESSTDTQYF.

The chain is built from TRBV5-8 and TRBJ2-1; D is possibly TRBD1 or TRBD2 (5 bases each). V gave up 4 bases and J gave up 6 bases, with 14 bases separating them. CDR1 is SGHTS, CDR2 YDEGEE, per germline. The CDR3 contains 14 residues. CDR3 in amino acids: CASSMGPWGNEQFF. The CDR3 DNA is TGTGCCAGCAGCATGGGACCCTGGGGCAATGAGCAGTTCTTC. Filled out from reference TRBV5-8 and TRBJ2-1, the complete variable domain reads EAGVTQSPTHLIKTRGQQATLRCSPISGHTSVYWYQQALGLGLQFLLWYDEGEERNRGNFPPRFSGRQFPNYSSELNVNALELEDSALYLCASSMGPWGNEQFFGPGTRLTVL.

This clonotype was picked up one time. J is TRBJ2-7 and V is TRBV20-1; D is possibly TRBD2 (5 bases). From germline, CDR1 is DFQATT and CDR2 SNEGSKA (reference sequence). The CDR3 has 13 residues. V was trimmed by 0 bases and J by 7 bases, leaving 13 bases between them. CDR3 sequence: CSARDPGLGEQYF. The DNA of the CDR3 is TGCAGTGCTAGAGACCCGGGATTGGGAGAGCAGTACTTC.

DNA of the CDR3: TGCAGTGCTGGTGACAGGGGGTCCGGAAACACCATATATTTT. Its translation is CSAGDRGSGNTIYF. This chain connects TRBV20-1 to TRBJ1-3, with 9 bases identical to TRBD1. Germline values: CDR1 DFQATT, CDR2 SNEGSKA (reference sequence). The CDR3 is 14 amino acids. The V segment lost 5 bases and the J segment 4 bases; nucleotides outside the gene matches: 6.

This clonotype appeared a few times. The chain employs TRBV15 and TRBJ2-3, with D hard to call. In germline, CDR1 is LNHNV, CDR2 YYDKDF (reference sequence). Deletions cut 5 bases from V and 2 bases from J, with 17 bases between. The CDR3 is made up of 16 amino acids. This chain's CDR3 is CATSDRLHSPTDTQYF. The CDR3 DNA reads as TGTGCCACCAGCGATCGACTGCATTCCCCCACAGATACGCAGTATTTT.

In this sample, this clonotype turned up a few times. The rearrangement joins TRBV29-1 to TRBJ1-1; weak D call: TRBD1 (6 bases). The CDR3 is made up of 14 amino acids. V lost 5 bases and J 0 bases, leaving 13 bases between the germline ends. The germline gives CDR1 SQVTM, CDR2 ANQGSEA. CDR3 protein: CSVTKGQLNTEAFF. The CDR3 nucleotides are TGCAGCGTTACCAAAGGACAGCTGAACACTGAAGCTTTCTTT. Using reference TRBV29-1 and TRBJ1-1 for the parts outside the CDR3, the full variable domain is SAVISQKPSRDICQRGTSLTIQCQVDSQVTMMFWYRQQPGQSLTLIATANQGSEATYESGFVIDKFPISRPNLTFSTLTVSNMSPEDSSIYLCSVTKGQLNTEAFFGQGTRLTVV.

The V gene is TRBV29-1, the J gene TRBJ1-1; 7 bases fit TRBD1. Germline CDR1 SQVTM, CDR2 ANQGSEA. After removal of 5 bases from V and 9 bases from J, the junction contained 6 bases not matched to a gene. CDR3 length equals 11 residues. This CDR3 reads CSVLGTDKAFF. The CDR3 DNA is TGCAGCGTTCTTGGGACAGACAAAGCTTTCTTT.

The rearrangement uses TRBV5-1 and TRBJ1-2; maybe TRBD1 (5 bases). Germline V lookup: CDR1 SGHRS, CDR2 YFSETQ. This CDR3 has 14 amino acids. V was clipped by 5 bases and J by 4 bases, with 15 bases between them. The CDR3 protein is CASRDGGFGYGYTF. The CDR3 nucleotides read TGCGCCAGCAGAGACGGGGGTTTTGGCTATGGCTACACCTTC.